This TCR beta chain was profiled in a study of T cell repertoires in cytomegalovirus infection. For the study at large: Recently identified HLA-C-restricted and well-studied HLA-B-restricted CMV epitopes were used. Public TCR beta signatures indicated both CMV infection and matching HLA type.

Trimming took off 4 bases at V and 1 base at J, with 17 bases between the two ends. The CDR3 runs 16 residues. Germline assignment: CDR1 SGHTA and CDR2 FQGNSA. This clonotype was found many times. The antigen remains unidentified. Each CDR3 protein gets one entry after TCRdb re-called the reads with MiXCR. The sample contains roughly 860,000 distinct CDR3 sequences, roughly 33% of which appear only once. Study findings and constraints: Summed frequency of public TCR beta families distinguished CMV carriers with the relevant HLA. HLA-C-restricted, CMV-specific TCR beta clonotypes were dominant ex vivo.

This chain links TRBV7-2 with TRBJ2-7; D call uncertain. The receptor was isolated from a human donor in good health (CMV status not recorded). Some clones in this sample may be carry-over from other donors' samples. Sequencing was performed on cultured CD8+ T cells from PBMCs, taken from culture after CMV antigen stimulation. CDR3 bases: TGTGCCAGCAGCTATTTGTCGGGTCAGGTTTCCTACGAGCAGTACTTC. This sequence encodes CASSYLSGQVSYEQYF.